Listed here are 5 T cell receptor beta chains from one sample, sequenced in a study of CD8 T cells in ankylosing spondylitis. MiXCR, run by TCRdb on the 5' RACE reads, gives a single entry per CDR3 protein. The table includes under 300,000 distinct CDR3 sequences, under 20% detected once. Sequencing was carried out using blood, either unsorted or a sorted T cell fraction (not recorded which). Receptors originate from a male donor with ankylosing spondylitis or in good health (not recorded which).

This clonotype has a count of ten or more. The rearrangement links TRBV4-1 to TRBJ2-7; tentatively, D is TRBD2 (5 bases). V lost 1 base to trimming and J lost 0 bases, with 13 bases between them. The CDR3 consists of 16 residues. Germline V gene sequence: CDR1 MGHRA, CDR2 YSYEKL. CDR3 amino acids: CASSQAGGSYSYEQYF. DNA of the CDR3: TGCGCCAGCAGCCAAGCCGGAGGCAGTTACTCCTACGAGCAGTACTTC.

The chain carries TRBV7-3 and TRBJ2-3, with D perhaps matching TRBD2 (7 bases). The V end lost 2 bases, the J end lost 4 bases, and 10 bases lay between the germline ends. The length of the CDR3 is 14 residues. Germline V lookup: CDR1 SGHTA, CDR2 FQGTGA. The CDR3 sequence is CASSLWGGPDTQYF. The CDR3 DNA follows: TGTGCCAGCAGCTTATGGGGGGGCCCAGATACGCAGTATTTT.

The table lists this clonotype with a few counts. This chain links TRBV14 with TRBJ2-5, with D uncertain. V lost 4 bases to trimming and J lost 5 bases, with 11 bases between them. The CDR3 is 13 amino acids. Germline V gives CDR1 SGHDN, CDR2 FVKESK. CDR3 residues: CASSPPLVETQYF. CDR3 in DNA: TGTGCCAGCAGCCCCCCATTGGTCGAGACCCAGTACTTC.

A few counts support this clonotype. The rearrangement uses TRBV27 and TRBJ2-7; 14 bases agree with TRBD2. The CDR3 is made up of 15 amino acids. V lost 5 bases, J lost 8 bases, and 8 bases stayed unmatched. Per germline, CDR1 MNHEY and CDR2 SMNVEV (reference sequence). The CDR3: CASSPTTSGRGQQYF. The CDR3 region has the DNA TGTGCCAGCAGTCCCACGACTAGCGGGAGGGGACAGCAGTACTTC.

This clonotype was observed at least ten times. The chain joins TRBV4-3 to TRBJ2-7, with 7 positions matching TRBD1. Germline CDR1 LGHNA, CDR2 YSLEER. After removal of 0 bases from V and 6 bases from J, the junction contained 11 bases not matched to a gene. The CDR3 sequence is 16 residues long. CDR3 sequence (DNA): TGCGCCAGCAGCCAAGATCGGGCACAGGGGCTCTTCGAGCAGTACTTC. It encodes CASSQDRAQGLFEQYF.